This T cell receptor (beta chain) was found in a study of control samples from healthy donors and cancer patients. The CDR3 consists of 15 residues. With 1 base removed from V and 7 bases from J, the gap between germline ends came to 13 bases. Germline loops: CDR1 SEHNR, CDR2 FQNEAQ (reference sequence). Clones were sequenced by immunoSEQ multiplex PCR, and TCRdb holds only the in-frame ones, with some missing. The profile shows 180,000 or so clones, 91% of them singletons. The J gene is TRBJ1-4, the V gene TRBV7-9; D remains ambiguous. The material sequenced was blood. This TCR came from a woman in her 30s in good health. CDR3 in DNA: TGTGCCAGCAGCTTAGGCGGGGTTGGAAGTGAAAAACTGTTTTTT. Translation gives CASSLGGVGSEKLFF.